These 3 T cell receptor beta chains were all obtained from the same sample, sequenced in a study of sequential checkpoint blockade in melanoma. The assay was immunoSEQ multiplex PCR, and TCRdb's table has in-frame clones only and misses some. The sample includes about 37,000 clones, around 32% of them seen just once. The treatment: randomized to nivolumab then ipilimumab (arm A) or the reverse (arm B). Sequenced material: tumor tissue (inferred from file names), taken from a patient given nivolumab and ipilimumab in sequence. These receptors originate from a human donor with melanoma.

Only a few counts were recorded for this clone. V usage is TRBV7-1 and J usage is TRBJ2-5; no firm D call. TRBV7-1 carries the ORF label, with uncertain function. Trimming cost V 4 bases and J 1 base, with 7 bases left between them. The CDR3 contains 13 residues. The CDR3 reads CASSFTTQETQYF. For the CDR3, the DNA is TGTGCCAGCAGCTTCACGACCCAAGAGACCCAGTACTTC.

The V gene is TRBV11-3, the J gene TRBJ2-1; 9 bases line up with TRBD2. J was trimmed by 5 bases and V by 6 bases; bases with no gene match: 5. CDR1 and CDR2 from the germline V gene are SGHNT and YENEEA. The CDR3 is 14 residues long. Here the CDR3 DNA reads TGTGCCAGCAGGAGCGGGGGGCCTCACAATGAGCAGTTCTTC. It is translated as CASRSGGPHNEQFF.

This clone was counted only a few times. V is TRBV11-3 and J is TRBJ2-7; D is undetermined. The CDR3 runs to 14 residues. The germline V gene has CDR1 SGHNT and CDR2 YENEEA. V shed 2 bases and J shed 7 bases, with 15 bases lying between them. The CDR3 DNA is TGTGCCAGCAGCTTAACCACCCCGTCCCTAGAGCAGTACTTC. Its translation: CASSLTTPSLEQYF.